This T cell receptor beta chain came from a study of blood T cells in healthy people across ages. Extraction yielded at least 5 micrograms of total RNA per sample. A J-beta primer mix and a sample-barcoded 5' primer were used in a second PCR of about 6 to 12 cycles. MiXCR was run by TCRdb on the 5' RACE reads, yielding one entry per CDR3 protein. This table holds some 1.5 million distinct CDR3 sequences, roughly 30% found once. CDR1 is SGHDT and CDR2 is YYEEEE in the germline V gene. Trimming removed 4 bases from V and 6 bases from J, with 16 bases in between. The CDR3 runs to 15 residues. Sequenced input: blood. The V call is TRBV5-6, the J call TRBJ2-2; D perhaps matches TRBD1 (7 bases). The TCR sequence derives from a woman in her 30s in good health. For the CDR3, the DNA is TGTGCCAGCAGCCCGGAGGGGGCGAGTGCCGGGGAGCTGTTTTTT. This codes for CASSPEGASAGELFF.